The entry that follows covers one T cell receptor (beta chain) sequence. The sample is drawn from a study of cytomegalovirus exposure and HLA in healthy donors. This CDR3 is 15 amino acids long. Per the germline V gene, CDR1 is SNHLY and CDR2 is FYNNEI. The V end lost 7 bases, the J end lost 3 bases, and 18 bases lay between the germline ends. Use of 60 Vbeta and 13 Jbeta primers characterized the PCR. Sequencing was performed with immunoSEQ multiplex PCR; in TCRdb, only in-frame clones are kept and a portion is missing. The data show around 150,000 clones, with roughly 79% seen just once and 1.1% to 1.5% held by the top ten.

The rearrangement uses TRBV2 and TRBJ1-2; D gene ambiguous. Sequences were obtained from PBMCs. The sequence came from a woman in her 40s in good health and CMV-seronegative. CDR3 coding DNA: TGTGCCAGCAAGTATGCGGCAATCTCCGACTATGGCTACACCTTC. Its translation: CASKYAAISDYGYTF.